This passage covers 16 T cell receptor beta chains from one sample sequenced in a study of cytomegalovirus exposure and HLA in healthy donors. The assay was immunoSEQ multiplex PCR, and TCRdb's table has in-frame clones only and misses some. The sample lists 95,000 to 150,000 clones, approximately 94% occurring once. Sequencing was performed on PBMCs. These receptors came from a woman aged 18-29 years in good health and CMV-seronegative.

This chain links TRBV11-2 with TRBJ2-6; a weak D match, TRBD1 (5 bases). CDR1 and CDR2 from the germline V gene are SGHAT and FQNNGV. Trimming removed 4 bases at V and 2 bases at J, with 21 bases between. The length of the CDR3 is 19 residues. The CDR3 here is CASSSITGRRSPGANVLTF. The CDR3 DNA is TGTGCCAGCAGCTCGATAACAGGACGCAGGAGTCCTGGGGCCAACGTCCTGACTTTC.

The chain has TRBV5-1 and TRBJ1-2, with a possible D match to TRBD1 (6 bases). V was cut by 2 bases and J by 6 bases, with 17 bases left in between. CDR3 size: 15 residues. Germline lookup yields CDR1 SGHRS and CDR2 YFSETQ. CDR3 residues: CASSLQGRSLDGYTF. The DNA for the CDR3 is TGCGCCAGCAGCTTACAGGGAAGAAGTCTTGATGGCTACACCTTC.

This sequence joins TRBV11-1 and TRBJ2-1, with a tentative D call TRBD2 (6 bases). CDR3 length equals 13 residues. Germline V gene sequence: CDR1 SGHAT, CDR2 FQDESV (reference sequence). Trimming removed 4 bases from V and 10 bases from J, with 14 bases in between. CDR3 loop: CASSSRRGGEQFF. The DNA of the CDR3 is TGTGCCAGCAGCTCCAGACGTGGGGGGGAGCAGTTCTTC.

The chain uses TRBV7-9 and TRBJ1-1, with unresolved D. The CDR3 is 13 amino acids. The V end lost 11 bases, the J end lost 2 bases, and 15 bases lay between the germline ends. CDR1 is SEHNR, CDR2 FQNEAQ, per germline (reference sequence). CDR3 loop: CAHRSGSNTEAFF. DNA for the CDR3: TGTGCCCATAGGTCAGGATCTAACACTGAAGCTTTCTTT. Drawing the rest from reference TRBV7-9 and TRBJ1-1, the complete variable domain is DTGVSQNPRHKITKRGQNVTFRCDPISEHNRLYWYRQTLGQGPEFLTYFQNEAQLEKSRLLSDRFSAERPKGSFSTLEIQRTEQGDSAMYLCAHRSGSNTEAFFGQGTRLTVV.

The chain links TRBV28 to TRBJ2-7; D unresolved. V was cut by 1 base and J by 2 bases, with 6 bases left in between. CDR3 length: 13 residues. In germline, CDR1 is MDHEN, CDR2 SYDVKM. The CDR3 DNA reads TGTGCCAGCAGTTTATTGGGCCCCTACGAGCAGTACTTC. Amino acids: CASSLLGPYEQYF.

This clone was recorded only once. This chain joins TRBV11-2 and TRBJ1-3; TRBD1 agrees at 8 bases. The V gene end was trimmed by 2 bases and the J gene end by 4 bases; junction bases not matched to a gene: 4. The CDR3 covers 15 residues. Germline V gene sequence: CDR1 SGHAT, CDR2 FQNNGV. DNA of the CDR3: TGTGCCAGCAGCTTATCGACAGGGGAAGGAAACACCATATATTTT. It codes for CASSLSTGEGNTIYF. Filled out from reference TRBV11-2 and TRBJ1-3, the complete variable domain reads EAGVAQSPRYKIIEKRQSVAFWCNPISGHATLYWYQQILGQGPKLLIQFQNNGVVDDSQLPKDRFSAERLKGVDSTLKIQPAKLEDSAVYLCASSLSTGEGNTIYFGEGSWLTVV.

The chain uses TRBV2 and TRBJ1-5, with D perhaps TRBD1 (5 bases). Trimming took off 4 bases at V and 1 base at J, with 5 bases between the two ends. The germline V gene has CDR1 SNHLY and CDR2 FYNNEI. This CDR3 is 13 amino acids long. CDR3 sequence (DNA): TGTGCCAGCAGTGGACAGAGCAATCAGCCCCAGCATTTT. This translates into CASSGQSNQPQHF.

This clone was picked up one time. Here the CDR3 reads CASSPWESGGELFF. The CDR3 bases are TGTGCCAGTAGTCCGTGGGAGTCCGGCGGGGAGCTGTTTTTT. This rearrangement joins TRBV19 to TRBJ2-2; D might be TRBD2 (5 bases). This CDR3 spans 14 amino acids. The V and J ends lost 5 bases and 7 bases respectively, with 14 bases between them. CDR1 and CDR2 (germline): LNHDA, SQIVND (reference sequence).

The rearrangement links TRBV4-1 to TRBJ1-2, with TRBD1 as a possible D gene (5 bases). Germline V lookup: CDR1 MGHRA, CDR2 YSYEKL. The CDR3 loop spans 16 amino acids. V lost 4 bases and J lost 4, with 19 bases in between. This CDR3 is CASSLQQATPTYGYTF. The CDR3 bases are TGCGCCAGCAGCCTCCAACAGGCTACTCCCACCTATGGCTACACCTTC.

J is TRBJ2-5 and V is TRBV27; 9 nucleotides agree with TRBD2. The germline V gene has CDR1 MNHEY and CDR2 SMNVEV (reference sequence). This CDR3 is built from 16 residues. The ends lost 6 bases at V and 5 bases at J; junction bases unmatched: 13. CDR3 residues: CASRRLRAGGGETQYF. The CDR3 nucleotides are TGTGCCAGCAGGAGACTTAGAGCGGGAGGAGGGGAGACCCAGTACTTC.

V is TRBV28 and J is TRBJ2-5, with 7 bases that match TRBD1. Germline CDR1 reads MDHEN; CDR2 reads SYDVKM. This CDR3 is 16 amino acids long. The V and J ends lost 4 bases and 2 bases, in that order; junction bases with no gene match: 10. This chain's CDR3 is CASSSAGDSTQETQYF. CDR3 sequence (DNA): TGTGCCAGCAGTTCCGCTGGGGACAGTACTCAAGAGACCCAGTACTTC.

The chain links TRBV7-2 to TRBJ2-2; D might be TRBD2 (6 bases). The CDR3 totals 12 residues. The V gene lost 5 bases and the J gene lost 8 bases, with 9 bases spanning the gap. Per the germline V gene, CDR1 is SGHTA and CDR2 is FQGNSA. The CDR3 DNA sequence: TGTGCCAGCAGCCGGGACTCTGGGGAGCTGTTTTTT. This gives the protein CASSRDSGELFF.

The rearrangement links TRBV10-2 to TRBJ1-5; 9 nucleotides agree with TRBD1. There are 14 residues in the CDR3. Trimming cost V 6 bases and J 0 bases; bases outside gene matches: 0. Germline lookup yields CDR1 WSHSY and CDR2 SAAADI. The CDR3 DNA is TGCGCCAGCAGGGGACAGGGTAGCAATCAGCCCCAGCATTTT. Its translation: CASRGQGSNQPQHF.

This clone was seen just once. This chain joins TRBV5-4 and TRBJ1-2, with TRBD1 identical over 8 bases. The CDR3 consists of 13 residues. CDR1 is SGHNT and CDR2 is YYREEE in the germline V gene (reference sequence). The V segment lost 4 bases and the J segment 5 bases; nucleotides outside the gene matches: 4. The CDR3 coding sequence is TGTGCCAGCAGCCCAGGGGGCAGTTATGGCTACACCTTC. Translation gives CASSPGGSYGYTF. Looking up the rest from reference TRBV5-4 and TRBJ1-2 gives the full variable domain: ETGVTQSPTHLIKTRGQQVTLRCSSQSGHNTVSWYQQALGQGPQFIFQYYREEENGRGNFPPRFSGLQFPNYSSELNVNALELDDSALYLCASSPGGSYGYTFGSGTRLTVV.

The chain links TRBV5-1 to TRBJ2-7; TRBD2 matches at 8 bases. The germline V gene has CDR1 SGHRS and CDR2 YFSETQ. This CDR3 contains 15 residues. The J segment lost 4 bases and the V segment lost 0 bases, leaving 6 bases of the junction unmatched. CDR3 amino acids: CASSLDHAGGYEQYF. The CDR3 nucleotides read TGCGCCAGCAGCTTGGACCACGCGGGAGGTTACGAGCAGTACTTC.

The CDR3 reads CASSLITGTPWEQYF. The CDR3 coding sequence is TGTGCCAGCAGTTTAATCACAGGGACCCCTTGGGAGCAGTACTTC. The chain links TRBV27 to TRBJ2-7; D perhaps matches TRBD1 (6 bases). CDR1 is MNHEY, CDR2 SMNVEV, per germline (reference sequence). V was trimmed by 2 bases and J by 7 bases, leaving 18 bases between them. The CDR3 runs to 15 residues.